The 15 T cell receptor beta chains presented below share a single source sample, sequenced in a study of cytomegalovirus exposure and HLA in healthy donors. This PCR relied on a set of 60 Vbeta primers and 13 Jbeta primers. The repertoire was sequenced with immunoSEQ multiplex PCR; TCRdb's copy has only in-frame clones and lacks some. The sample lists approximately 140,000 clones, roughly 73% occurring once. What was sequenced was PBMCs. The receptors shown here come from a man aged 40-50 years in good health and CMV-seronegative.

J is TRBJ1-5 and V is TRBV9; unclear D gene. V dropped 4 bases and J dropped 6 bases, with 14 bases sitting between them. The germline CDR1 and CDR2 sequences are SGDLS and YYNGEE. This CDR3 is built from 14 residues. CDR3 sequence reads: CASSPTGRGQPQHF. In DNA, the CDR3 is TGTGCCAGCAGCCCCACGGGTCGGGGTCAGCCCCAGCATTTT.

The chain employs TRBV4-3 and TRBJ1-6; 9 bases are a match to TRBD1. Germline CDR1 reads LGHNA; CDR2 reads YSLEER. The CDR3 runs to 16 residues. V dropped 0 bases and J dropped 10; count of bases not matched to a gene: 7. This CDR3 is CASSQDSTGGHSPLHF. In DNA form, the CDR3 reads TGCGCCAGCAGCCAAGATAGCACAGGGGGCCACTCACCCCTCCACTTT.

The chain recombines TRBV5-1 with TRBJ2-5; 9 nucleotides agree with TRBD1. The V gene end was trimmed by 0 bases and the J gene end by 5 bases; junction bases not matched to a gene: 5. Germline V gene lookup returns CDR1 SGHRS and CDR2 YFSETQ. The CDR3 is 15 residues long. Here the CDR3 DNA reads TGCGCCAGCAGCTTGGGGACAGGGGCCGAGGAGACCCAGTACTTC. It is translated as CASSLGTGAEETQYF.

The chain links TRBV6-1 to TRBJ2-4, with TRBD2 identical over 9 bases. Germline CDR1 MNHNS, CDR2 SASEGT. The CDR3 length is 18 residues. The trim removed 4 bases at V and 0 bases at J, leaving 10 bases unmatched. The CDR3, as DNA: TGTGCCAGCAGTGGCGGGGGGGCTAAAGGTGAAGCCAAAAACATTCAGTACTTC. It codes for CASSGGGAKGEAKNIQYF.

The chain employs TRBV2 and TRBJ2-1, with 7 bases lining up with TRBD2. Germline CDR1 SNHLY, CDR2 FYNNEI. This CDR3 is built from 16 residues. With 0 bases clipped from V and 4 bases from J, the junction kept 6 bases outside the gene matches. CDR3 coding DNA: TGTGCCAGCAGTGAAGCCGGGGGGACCTTTTACAATGAGCAGTTCTTC. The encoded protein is CASSEAGGTFYNEQFF.

Written as DNA, the CDR3 is TGTGCCAGTAGTAAAACAGGTTCCTACGAGCAGTACTTC. Amino acid sequence: CASSKTGSYEQYF. J is TRBJ2-7 and V is TRBV19; D is possibly TRBD1 (5 bases). The CDR3 length is 13 residues. The V end lost 4 bases, the J end lost 1 base, and 8 bases lay between the germline ends. Germline V lookup: CDR1 LNHDA, CDR2 SQIVND (reference sequence).

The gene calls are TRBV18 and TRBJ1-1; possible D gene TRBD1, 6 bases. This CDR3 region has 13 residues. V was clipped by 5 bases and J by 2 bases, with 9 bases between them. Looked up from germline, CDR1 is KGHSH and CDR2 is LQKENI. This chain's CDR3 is CASSKQGNTEAFF. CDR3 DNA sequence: TGTGCCAGCTCAAAACAGGGAAACACTGAAGCTTTCTTT.

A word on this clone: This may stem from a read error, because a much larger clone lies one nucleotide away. The CDR3 region is CASSFGQVSNQPQHF. The CDR3, as DNA: TGTGCCAGCAGCTTTGGACAGGTTAGCAATCAGCCCCAGCATTTT. The chain employs TRBV5-4 and TRBJ1-5; 7 positions match TRBD1. This CDR3 contains 15 residues. The V and J ends lost 2 bases and 0 bases, in that order; junction bases with no gene match: 2. The germline V gene encodes CDR1 SGHNT and CDR2 YYREEE (reference sequence). The complete variable domain, with remaining parts taken from reference TRBV5-4 and TRBJ1-5, reads ETGVTQSPTHLIKTRGQQVTLRCSSQSGHNTVSWYQQALGQGPQFIFQYYREEENGRGNFPPRFSGLQFPNYSSELNVNALELDDSALYLCASSFGQVSNQPQHFGDGTRLSIL.

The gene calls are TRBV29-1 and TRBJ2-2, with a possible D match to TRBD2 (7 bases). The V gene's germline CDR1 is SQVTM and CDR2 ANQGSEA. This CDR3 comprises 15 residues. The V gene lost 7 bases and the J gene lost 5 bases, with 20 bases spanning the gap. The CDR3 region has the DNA TGCAGCGCGCACCCGGGGGGACACCTTACCGGGGAGCTGTTTTTT. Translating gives CSAHPGGHLTGELFF.

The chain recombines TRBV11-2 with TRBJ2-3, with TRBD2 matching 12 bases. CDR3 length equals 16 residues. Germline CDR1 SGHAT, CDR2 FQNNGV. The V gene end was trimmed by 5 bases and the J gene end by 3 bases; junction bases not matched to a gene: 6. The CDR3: CASSHWTSGVTDTQYF. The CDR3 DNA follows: TGTGCCAGCAGCCACTGGACTAGCGGGGTAACAGATACGCAGTATTTT. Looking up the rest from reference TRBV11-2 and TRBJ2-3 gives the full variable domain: EAGVAQSPRYKIIEKRQSVAFWCNPISGHATLYWYQQILGQGPKLLIQFQNNGVVDDSQLPKDRFSAERLKGVDSTLKIQPAKLEDSAVYLCASSHWTSGVTDTQYFGPGTRLTVL.

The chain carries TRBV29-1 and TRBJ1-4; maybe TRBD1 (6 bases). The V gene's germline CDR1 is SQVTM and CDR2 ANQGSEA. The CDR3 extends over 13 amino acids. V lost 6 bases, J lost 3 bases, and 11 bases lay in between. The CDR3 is CSVIRGANEKLFF. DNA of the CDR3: TGCAGCGTCATCAGGGGTGCTAATGAAAAACTGTTTTTT.

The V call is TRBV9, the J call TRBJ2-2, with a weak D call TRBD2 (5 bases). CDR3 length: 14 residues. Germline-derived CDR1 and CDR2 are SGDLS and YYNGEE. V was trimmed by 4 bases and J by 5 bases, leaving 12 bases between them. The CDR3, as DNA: TGTGCCAGCAGCCCCCGGACTCAGACCGGGGAGCTGTTTTTT. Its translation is CASSPRTQTGELFF.

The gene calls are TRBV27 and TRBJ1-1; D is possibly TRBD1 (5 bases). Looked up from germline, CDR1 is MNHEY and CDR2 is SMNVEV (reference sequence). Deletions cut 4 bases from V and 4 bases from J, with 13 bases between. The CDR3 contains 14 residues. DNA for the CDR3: TGTGCCAGCAGTTCCCCCAGGGTTGGCACTGAAGCTTTCTTT. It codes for CASSSPRVGTEAFF.

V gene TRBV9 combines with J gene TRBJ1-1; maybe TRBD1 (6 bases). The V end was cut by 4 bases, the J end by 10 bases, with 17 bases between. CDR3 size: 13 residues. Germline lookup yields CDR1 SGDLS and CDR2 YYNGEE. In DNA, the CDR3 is TGTGCCAGCAGCCCCCATGAGGCAGGGGCAGCTTTCTTT. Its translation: CASSPHEAGAAFF.

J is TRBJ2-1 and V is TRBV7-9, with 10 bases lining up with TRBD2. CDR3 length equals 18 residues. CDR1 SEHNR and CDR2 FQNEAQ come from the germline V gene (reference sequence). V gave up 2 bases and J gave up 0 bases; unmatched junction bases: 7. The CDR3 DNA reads TGTGCCAGCAGCTTAAGTAGCGGGGGGCCCCGCTCCTACAATGAGCAGTTCTTC. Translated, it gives CASSLSSGGPRSYNEQFF.